Listed below are T cell receptor beta chains from one sample, sequenced in a study of cytomegalovirus exposure and HLA in healthy donors. Assay used: immunoSEQ multiplex PCR; TCRdb lists only in-frame clones, some missing. Seen here are 150,000 or so clones, around 80% observed once, and the top ten hold 2.5%. The sample comprised PBMCs. These receptors came from a female donor in good health and CMV-seronegative. CDR3s include the opening cysteine and the closing phenylalanine or tryptophan. Fields, in order: V gene, clone size, D gene, J gene, CDR3 DNA, CDR3 protein. A D gene is named only where the DNA matches it firmly. Part of the rows lack a size; the others show once, few, many or a class for expanded clones.

>TRBV5-4|NA|NA|TRBJ1-5
TGTGCCAGCAGCTTGGGGAGGGAACAGCCCCAGCATTTT
CASSLGREQPQHF
>TRBV27|NA|TRBD2|TRBJ2-3
TGTGCCAGCAGGCCTAGCGGGAGGTCGGCAGATACGCAGTATTTT
CASRPSGRSADTQYF
>TRBV7-8|NA|TRBD1|TRBJ1-2
TGTGCCAGCAGCGCTGGGACAGACGGCTACACCTTC
CASSAGTDGYTF
>TRBV28|NA|NA|TRBJ1-4
TGTGCCAGCAGTTCCCACTCCCCAACTAATGAAAAACTGTTTTTT
CASSSHSPTNEKLFF
>TRBV19|NA|TRBD1|TRBJ1-2
TGTGCCAGTAGTGTCGGACAGGGACCTAACTATGGCTACACCTTC
CASSVGQGPNYGYTF
>TRBV7-3|NA|TRBD1|TRBJ2-5
TGTGCCAGCAGCCTAACAGGGGGCAAAGCGGAGACCCAGTACTTC
CASSLTGGKAETQYF
>TRBV5-4|NA|NA|TRBJ2-7
TGTGCCAGCAGCTCGGACCGATGGGCAGGGAAGAATGACGAGCAGTACTTC
CASSSDRWAGKNDEQYF
>TRBV7-8|NA|TRBD1|TRBJ2-3
TGTGCCAGCAGCTCGCGGACAGGGTGGCGGAACCACACAGATACGCAGTATTTT
CASSSRTGWRNHTDTQYF
>TRBV4-3|few|NA|TRBJ1-1
TGCGCCAGCAGCCAAGATAGCGAGGAGGCTGAAGCTTTCTTT
CASSQDSEEAEAFF
>TRBV25-1|NA|NA|TRBJ2-1
TGTGCCAGCAGTGAGACCGGACGGAGGCCCAATGAGCAGTTCTTC
CASSETGRRPNEQFF
>TRBV5-1|NA|NA|TRBJ2-5
TGCGCCAGCAGCTTGGAGGGGTGGTGGCAGGACCGCCAAGAGACCCAGTACTTC
CASSLEGWWQDRQETQYF
>TRBV7-4|once|NA|TRBJ1-5
TGTGCCAGCAGCTTATGCCTGGGCCAGCCCCAGCATTTT
CASSLCLGQPQHF
>TRBV6-1|NA|NA|TRBJ1-2
TGTGCCAGTTCTCTGAGGTCGGGGGGCTATGGCTACACCTTC
CASSLRSGGYGYTF
>TRBV9|NA|NA|TRBJ2-1
TGTGCCAGCAGCGTAGGTCCCGACAATGAGCAGTTCTTC
CASSVGPDNEQFF
>TRBV4-1|NA|TRBD1|TRBJ2-7
TGCGCCAGCAGCCCGGGGAGAGGGACAGGTTCCTACGAGCAGTACTTC
CASSPGRGTGSYEQYF
>TRBV2|NA|TRBD2|TRBJ2-1
TGTGCCAACCGGGAGGGGTCGATTTACAATGAGCAGTTCTTC
CANREGSIYNEQFF
>TRBV6-6|NA|TRBD1|TRBJ2-7
TGTGCCAGCAGTTACGAAGGGGGCGCGTCCTACGAGCAGTACTTC
CASSYEGGASYEQYF
>TRBV19|NA|NA|TRBJ1-2
TGTGCCAGTAGTATGGGCCTCCTCGGTGGGCAGAGCTATGGCTACACCTTC
CASSMGLLGGQSYGYTF
>TRBV4-2|NA|TRBD2|TRBJ2-1
TGTGCCAGCAGCCCCGACTCGACGGGAGGGGACAATGAGCAGTTCTTC
CASSPDSTGGDNEQFF
>TRBV4-3|few|TRBD1|TRBJ2-1
TGCGCCAGCAGCCATGCGACAGGGGGCGATGAGCAGTTCTTC
CASSHATGGDEQFF
>TRBV6-1|few|TRBD1|TRBJ1-2
TGTGCCAGCACCGTCACAGGGGGCTGGGGCTACACCTTC
CASTVTGGWGYTF
>TRBV4-3|NA|NA|TRBJ2-1
TGCGCCAGCAGCCAAGAGAGAGGGTACCGGTTCTTC
CASSQERGYRFF
>TRBV4-1|NA|NA|TRBJ2-5
TGCGCCAGCAGCCAAGGGGGGCCCGACCAGTACTTC
CASSQGGPDQYF
>TRBV19|NA|TRBD1|TRBJ1-4
TGTGCCAGTAGATGGGGCGGGACAGCTAATGAAAAACTGTTTTTT
CASRWGGTANEKLFF
>TRBV28|NA|TRBD1|TRBJ2-7
TGTGCCAGCAGTCCGCCGGGACAGGGTCCCTCCTACGAGCAGTACTTC
CASSPPGQGPSYEQYF
>TRBV9|NA|NA|TRBJ2-5
TGTGCCAGCAGCGTAGGAGGGGAGACCCAGTACTTC
CASSVGGETQYF
>TRBV25-1|few|NA|TRBJ1-2
TGTGCCAGCAGTGAATTGGCCGGGACTTCTGTTGGCTACACCTTC
CASSELAGTSVGYTF
>TRBV7-2|NA|TRBD2|TRBJ2-7
TGTGCCAGCAGCTTCCCTAGGACTAGCGGGGGTAGCTCCTACGAGCAGTACTTC
CASSFPRTSGGSSYEQYF
>TRBV11-2|NA|TRBD1|TRBJ1-5
TGTGCCAGCAGCGGGTCGACAGGGTCGGGGCAGCCCCAGCATTTT
CASSGSTGSGQPQHF
>TRBV7-6|NA|NA|TRBJ1-4
TGTGCCAGCAGCCCACGGACAGACCTTAATGAAAAACTGTTTTTT
CASSPRTDLNEKLFF
>TRBV11-1|NA|TRBD2|TRBJ2-1
TGTGCCAGCAGCCCACGGGGGGGTCCCAATGAGCAGTTCTTC
CASSPRGGPNEQFF
>TRBV10-3|NA|NA|TRBJ1-4
TGTGCCATCAGATCATCAGGGGAAGGGGAAAAACTGTTTTTT
CAIRSSGEGEKLFF
>TRBV28|NA|NA|TRBJ2-1
TGTGCCAGCAGTTTGTCACAGGACAATGAGCAGTTCTTC
CASSLSQDNEQFF
>TRBV4-1|NA|NA|TRBJ2-7
TGCGCCAGCAGCCAAATGATCGGACAGTACTCCTACGAGCAGTACTTC
CASSQMIGQYSYEQYF
>TRBV4-3|NA|NA|TRBJ2-1
TGCGCCAGCAGCCAAGATTCGCCCAGTACCTACAATGAGCAGTTCTTC
CASSQDSPSTYNEQFF
>TRBV4-3|NA|NA|TRBJ2-7
TGCGCCAGCAGCCAAGATCCACAGGGCCCCTACGAGCAGTACTTC
CASSQDPQGPYEQYF
>TRBV4-1|NA|NA|TRBJ1-5
TGCGCCAGCAGCCAAGTTTTTGGGACTATCAATCAGCCCCAGCATTTT
CASSQVFGTINQPQHF
>TRBV30|few|TRBD1|TRBJ1-1
TGTGCCTGGAGCCGCGGACAGGGGATCCGGAACACTGAAGCTTTCTTT
CAWSRGQGIRNTEAFF
>TRBV7-9|many|TRBD1|TRBJ1-4
TGTGCCAGCAGCTTAGAGCCCTTCAGGGGGCGGGATGAAAAACTGTTTTTT
CASSLEPFRGRDEKLFF
>TRBV30|NA|TRBD1|TRBJ1-4
TGTGCCTGGAGTGGCAGGGGGTCATCTAATGAAAAACTGTTTTTT
CAWSGRGSSNEKLFF
>TRBV15|few|NA|TRBJ1-5
TGTGCCACCAGCGGGGCCGGGACATCCAATCAGCCCCAGCATTTT
CATSGAGTSNQPQHF
>TRBV6-6|NA|TRBD1|TRBJ1-5
TGTGCCAGCAGATCCTGGACAGGGGATCAACCCCAGCATTTT
CASRSWTGDQPQHF
>TRBV4-1|NA|NA|TRBJ2-7
TGCGCCAGCAGCCCACACGGGGAACTCTACGAGCAGTACTTC
CASSPHGELYEQYF
>TRBV19|NA|NA|TRBJ2-1
TGTGCCAGTAGTATGTGGGGGCTGCCGGATAATGAGCAGTTCTTC
CASSMWGLPDNEQFF
>TRBV7-3|NA|TRBD1|TRBJ2-1
TGTGCCAGCAGCTTCTCGACAGGGGGCAATGAGCAGTTCTTC
CASSFSTGGNEQFF
>TRBV5-1|NA|NA|TRBJ1-1
TGCGCCAGCAGCTTGAACAGGGCACGCACTGAAGCTTTCTTT
CASSLNRARTEAFF
>TRBV7-9|NA|NA|TRBJ1-1
TGTGCCAGCAGCTCCGGAGGACGCGGAGCTTTCTTT
CASSSGGRGAFF
>TRBV13|once|NA|TRBJ2-7
TGTGCCAGCAGCCCCCGGGCTAGCGCCTCCTACGAGCAGTACTTC
CASSPRASASYEQYF